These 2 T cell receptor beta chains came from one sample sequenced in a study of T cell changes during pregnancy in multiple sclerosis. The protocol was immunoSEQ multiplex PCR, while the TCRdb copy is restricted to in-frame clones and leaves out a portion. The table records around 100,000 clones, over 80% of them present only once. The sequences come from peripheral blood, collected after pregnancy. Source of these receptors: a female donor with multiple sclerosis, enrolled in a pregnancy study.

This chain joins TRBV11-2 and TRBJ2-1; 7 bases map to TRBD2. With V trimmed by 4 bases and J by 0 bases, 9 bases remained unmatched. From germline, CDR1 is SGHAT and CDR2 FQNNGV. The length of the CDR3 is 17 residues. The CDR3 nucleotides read TGTGCCAGCAGCTCCCCGTCGAGCGGGGACTCCTACAATGAGCAGTTCTTC. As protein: CASSSPSSGDSYNEQFF. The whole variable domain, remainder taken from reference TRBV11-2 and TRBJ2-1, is EAGVAQSPRYKIIEKRQSVAFWCNPISGHATLYWYQQILGQGPKLLIQFQNNGVVDDSQLPKDRFSAERLKGVDSTLKIQPAKLEDSAVYLCASSSPSSGDSYNEQFFGPGTRLTVL.

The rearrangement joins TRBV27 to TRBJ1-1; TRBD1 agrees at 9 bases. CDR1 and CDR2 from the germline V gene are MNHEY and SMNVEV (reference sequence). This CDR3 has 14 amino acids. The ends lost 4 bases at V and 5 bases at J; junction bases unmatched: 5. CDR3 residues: CASSSGTGFTEAFF. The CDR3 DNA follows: TGTGCCAGCAGTTCTGGGACAGGGTTTACTGAAGCTTTCTTT.